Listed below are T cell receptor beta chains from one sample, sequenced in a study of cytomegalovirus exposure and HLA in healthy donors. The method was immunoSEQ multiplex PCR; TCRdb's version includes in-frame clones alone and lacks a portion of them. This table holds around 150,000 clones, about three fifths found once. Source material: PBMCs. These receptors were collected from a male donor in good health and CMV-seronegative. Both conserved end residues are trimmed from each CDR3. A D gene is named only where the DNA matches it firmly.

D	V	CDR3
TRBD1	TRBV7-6	ASRGGVGTDTQY
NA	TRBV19	ASSMQGNTEAF
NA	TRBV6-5	ATTEGYEQY
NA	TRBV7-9	ASSPTISTGEAF
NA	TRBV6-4	ASSVGQSTDTQY
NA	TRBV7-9	ASSLAPGLYNEQF
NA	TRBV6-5	ASSLGGGASYEQY
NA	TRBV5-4	ASSLVDRPSGANVLT
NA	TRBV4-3	ASSRSTGETGGEQY
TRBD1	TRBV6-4	ASGTEVSDTQY
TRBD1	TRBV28	ASRPTGGSLDEQY
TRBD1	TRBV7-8	ASSAPTGGNEKLF
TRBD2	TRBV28	ASSLPGGPNYEQY
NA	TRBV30	ASRTMPGELF
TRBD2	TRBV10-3	AISLAGGETQY
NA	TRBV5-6	ASSFPGAYEQY
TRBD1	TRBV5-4	ASSFTGGGYT
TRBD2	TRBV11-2	ASSLDSGGAGTDTQY
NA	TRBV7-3	ASSPQGLAEAF
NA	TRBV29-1	SVGGPTGANVLT
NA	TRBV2	ASREQTPSGEQY
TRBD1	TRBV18	ASSPPATGGCGYT
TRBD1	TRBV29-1	SGGQGNTEAF
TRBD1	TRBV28	ASSPTVWTGDYEQY
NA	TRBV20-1	SAEENTEAF
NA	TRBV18	ASSPGPPEEGTEAF
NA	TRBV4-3	ASSQETGWDGYT
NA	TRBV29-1	SVEQAATDTQY
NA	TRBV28	ASSSGTTEAF
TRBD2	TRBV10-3	AISIAGAQETQY
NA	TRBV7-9	ASSLDSGIYEQY
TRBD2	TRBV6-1	ASELGTSGSYEQY
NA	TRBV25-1	ASSESWHGASPLH
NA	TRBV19	ASSMEAIRLNTEAF
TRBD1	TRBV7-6	ASSSQGTGYPTEAF
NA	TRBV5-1	ASSSAEGGEQF
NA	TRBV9	ASSVGLQGFGNEKLF
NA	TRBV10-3	AISGGTTQYGYT
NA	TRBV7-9	ASSLRQPQEQY
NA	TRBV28	ASFGGGRVNTGELF
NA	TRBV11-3	ASSLGDIGGELF
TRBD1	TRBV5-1	ASSEGQGPPYEQY
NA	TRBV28	ASSLSQGNYGYT
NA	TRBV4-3	ASSQDQGGDTEAF